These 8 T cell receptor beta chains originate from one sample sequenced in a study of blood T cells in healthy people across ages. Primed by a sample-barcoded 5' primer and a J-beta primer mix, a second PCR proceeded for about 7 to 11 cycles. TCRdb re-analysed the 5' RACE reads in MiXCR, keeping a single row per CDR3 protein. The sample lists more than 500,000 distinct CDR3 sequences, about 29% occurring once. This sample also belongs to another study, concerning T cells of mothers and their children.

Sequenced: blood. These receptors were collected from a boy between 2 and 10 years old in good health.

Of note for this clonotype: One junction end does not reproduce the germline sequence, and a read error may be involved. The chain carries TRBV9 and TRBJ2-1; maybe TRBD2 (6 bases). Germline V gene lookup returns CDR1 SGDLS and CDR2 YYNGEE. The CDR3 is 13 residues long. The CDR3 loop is CARRDFPHHEQFF. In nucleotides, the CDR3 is TGTGCCCGCAGGGACTTCCCCCACCATGAGCAGTTCTTC.

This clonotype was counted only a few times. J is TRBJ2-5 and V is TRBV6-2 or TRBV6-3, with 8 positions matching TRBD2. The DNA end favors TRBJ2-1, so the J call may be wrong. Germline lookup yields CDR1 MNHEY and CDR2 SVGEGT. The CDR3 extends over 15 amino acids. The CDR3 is CASSQLAGHHNEQFF. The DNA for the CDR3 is TGTGCCAGCAGCCAATTAGCGGGGCATCACAATGAGCAGTTCTTC.

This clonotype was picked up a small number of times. The DNA of the CDR3 is TGTGCCAGCATTCCCGGGCCTGGACAGGGATACAATCAGCCCCAGCATTTT. Encoded protein: CASIPGPGQGYNQPQHF. This sequence joins TRBV2 and TRBJ1-5; 8 positions agree with TRBD1. CDR1 SNHLY and CDR2 FYNNEI come from the germline V gene. The CDR3 loop spans 17 amino acids. With 7 bases clipped from V and 3 bases from J, the junction kept 14 bases outside the gene matches.

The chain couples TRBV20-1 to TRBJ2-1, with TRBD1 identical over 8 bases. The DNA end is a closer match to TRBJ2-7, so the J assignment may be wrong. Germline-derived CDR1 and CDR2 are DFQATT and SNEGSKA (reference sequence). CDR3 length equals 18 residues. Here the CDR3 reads CSARDRGSRQGSGYEQYF. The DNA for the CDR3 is TGCAGTGCTAGAGATCGGGGATCCAGACAGGGGTCAGGTTACGAGCAGTACTTC.

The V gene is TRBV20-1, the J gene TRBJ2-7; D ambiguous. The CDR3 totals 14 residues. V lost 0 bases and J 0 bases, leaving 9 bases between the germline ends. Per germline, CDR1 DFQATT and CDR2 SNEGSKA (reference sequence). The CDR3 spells CSARDLGVSYEQYF. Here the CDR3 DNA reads TGCAGTGCTAGAGATCTCGGCGTCTCCTACGAGCAGTACTTC.

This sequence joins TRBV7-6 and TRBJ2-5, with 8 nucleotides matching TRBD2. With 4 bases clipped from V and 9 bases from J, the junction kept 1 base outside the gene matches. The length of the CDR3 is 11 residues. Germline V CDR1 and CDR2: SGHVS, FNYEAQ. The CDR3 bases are TGTGCCAGCAGCTACGGGGGGGCCCAGTACTTC. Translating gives CASSYGGAQYF.

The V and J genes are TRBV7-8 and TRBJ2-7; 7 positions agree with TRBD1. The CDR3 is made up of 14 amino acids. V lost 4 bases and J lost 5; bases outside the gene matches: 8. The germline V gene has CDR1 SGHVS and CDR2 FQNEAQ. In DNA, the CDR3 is TGTGCCAGCAGCTCAAGACAGGGTCCCAACGAGCAGTACTTC. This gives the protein CASSSRQGPNEQYF.

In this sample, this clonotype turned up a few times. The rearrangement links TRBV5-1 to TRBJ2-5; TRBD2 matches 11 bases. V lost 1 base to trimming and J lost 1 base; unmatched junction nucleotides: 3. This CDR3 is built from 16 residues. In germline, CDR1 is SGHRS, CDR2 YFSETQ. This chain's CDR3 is CASSLSSGRLQETQYF. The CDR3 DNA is TGCGCCAGCAGCTTGTCTAGCGGGAGGCTCCAAGAGACCCAGTACTTC.